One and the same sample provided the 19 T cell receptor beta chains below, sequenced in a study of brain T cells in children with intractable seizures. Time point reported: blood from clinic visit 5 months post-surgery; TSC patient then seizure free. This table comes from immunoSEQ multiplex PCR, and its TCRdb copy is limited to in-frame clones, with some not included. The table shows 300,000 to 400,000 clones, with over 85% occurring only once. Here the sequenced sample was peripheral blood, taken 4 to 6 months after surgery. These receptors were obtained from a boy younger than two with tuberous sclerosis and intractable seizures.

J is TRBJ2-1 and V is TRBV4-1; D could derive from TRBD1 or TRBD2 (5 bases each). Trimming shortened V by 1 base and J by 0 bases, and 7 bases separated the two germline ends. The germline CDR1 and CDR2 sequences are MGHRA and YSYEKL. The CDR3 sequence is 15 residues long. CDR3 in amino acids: CASSQAGSSYNEQFF. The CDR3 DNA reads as TGCGCCAGCAGCCAAGCAGGGAGCTCCTACAATGAGCAGTTCTTC.

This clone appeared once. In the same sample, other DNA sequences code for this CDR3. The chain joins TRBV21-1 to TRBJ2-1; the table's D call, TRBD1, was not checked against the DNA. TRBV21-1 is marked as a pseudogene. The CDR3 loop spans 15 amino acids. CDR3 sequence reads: CASSKSRQGVDEQFF. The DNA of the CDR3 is TGTGCCAGTAGCAAAAGTCGCCAGGGGGTGGATGAGCAGTTCTTC.

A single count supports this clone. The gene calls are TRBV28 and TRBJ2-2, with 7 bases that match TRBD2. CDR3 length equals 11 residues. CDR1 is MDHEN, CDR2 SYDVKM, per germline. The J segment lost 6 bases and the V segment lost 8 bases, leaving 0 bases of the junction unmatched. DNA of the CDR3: TGTGCCAGCGCGGGGGCCGGGGAGCTGTTTTTT. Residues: CASAGAGELFF. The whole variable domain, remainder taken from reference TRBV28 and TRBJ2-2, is DVKVTQSSRYLVKRTGEKVFLECVQDMDHENMFWYRQDPGLGLRLIYFSYDVKMKEKGDIPEGYSVSREKKERFSLILESASTNQTSMYLCASAGAGELFFGEGSRLTVL.

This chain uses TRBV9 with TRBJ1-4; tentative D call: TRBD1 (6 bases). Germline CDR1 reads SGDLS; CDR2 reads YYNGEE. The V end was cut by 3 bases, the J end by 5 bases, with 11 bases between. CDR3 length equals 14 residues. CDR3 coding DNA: TGTGCCAGCAGCGCAGGGGACGGGAATGAAAAACTGTTTTTT. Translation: CASSAGDGNEKLFF.

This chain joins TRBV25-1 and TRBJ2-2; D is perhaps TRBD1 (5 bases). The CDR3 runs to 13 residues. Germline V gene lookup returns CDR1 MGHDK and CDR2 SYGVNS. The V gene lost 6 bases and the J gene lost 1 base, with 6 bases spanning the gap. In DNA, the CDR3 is TGTGCCAGCAGGACAGTGAACACCGGGGAGCTGTTTTTT. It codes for CASRTVNTGELFF.

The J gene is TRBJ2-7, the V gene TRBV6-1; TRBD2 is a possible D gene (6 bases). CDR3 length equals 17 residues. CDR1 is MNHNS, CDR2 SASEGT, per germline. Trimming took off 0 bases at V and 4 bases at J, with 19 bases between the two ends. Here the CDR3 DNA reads TGTGCCAGCAGTGAAGCGCGGGCCCCCGGGGGATTTTACGAGCAGTACTTC. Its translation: CASSEARAPGGFYEQYF.

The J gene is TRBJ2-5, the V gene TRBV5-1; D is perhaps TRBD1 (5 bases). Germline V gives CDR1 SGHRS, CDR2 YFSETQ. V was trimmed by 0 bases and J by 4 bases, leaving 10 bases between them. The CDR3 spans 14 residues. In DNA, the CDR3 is TGCGCCAGCAGCTTGGGTAGGGGTGGAGAGACCCAGTACTTC. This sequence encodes CASSLGRGGETQYF.

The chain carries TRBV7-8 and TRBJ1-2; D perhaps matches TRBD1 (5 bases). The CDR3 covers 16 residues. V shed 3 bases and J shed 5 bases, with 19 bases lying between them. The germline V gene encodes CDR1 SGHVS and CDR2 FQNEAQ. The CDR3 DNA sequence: TGTGCCAGCAGCTTGGACGGGCCTGGGACGGGTTATGGCTACACCTTC. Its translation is CASSLDGPGTGYGYTF.

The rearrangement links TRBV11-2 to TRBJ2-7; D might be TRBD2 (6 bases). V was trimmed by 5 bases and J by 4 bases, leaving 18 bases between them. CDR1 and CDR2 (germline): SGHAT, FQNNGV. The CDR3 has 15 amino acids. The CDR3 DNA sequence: TGTGCCAGCAGCCCCGGCGGATGGGCGGGATACGAGCAGTACTTC. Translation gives CASSPGGWAGYEQYF.

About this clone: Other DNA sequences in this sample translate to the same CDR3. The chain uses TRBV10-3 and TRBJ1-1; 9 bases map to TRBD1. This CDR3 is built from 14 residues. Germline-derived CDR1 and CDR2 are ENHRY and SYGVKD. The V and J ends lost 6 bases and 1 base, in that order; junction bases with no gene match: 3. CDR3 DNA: TGTGCCATCAGACGGGACAGGGAGAACACTGAAGCTTTCTTT. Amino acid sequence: CAIRRDRENTEAFF.

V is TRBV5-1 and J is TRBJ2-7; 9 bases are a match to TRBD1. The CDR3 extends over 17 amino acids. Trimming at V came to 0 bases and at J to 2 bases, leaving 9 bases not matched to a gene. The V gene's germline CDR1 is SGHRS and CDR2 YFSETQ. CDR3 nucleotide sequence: TGCGCCAGCAGCTTGGCCGGGGGACAGGGATTCCCCTACGAGCAGTACTTC. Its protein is CASSLAGGQGFPYEQYF.

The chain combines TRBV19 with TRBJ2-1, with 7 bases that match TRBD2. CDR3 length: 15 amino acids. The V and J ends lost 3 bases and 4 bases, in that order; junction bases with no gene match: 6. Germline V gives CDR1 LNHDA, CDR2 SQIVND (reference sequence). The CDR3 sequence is CASSISASGYNEQFF. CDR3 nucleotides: TGTGCCAGTAGTATTAGTGCTAGCGGTTACAATGAGCAGTTCTTC.

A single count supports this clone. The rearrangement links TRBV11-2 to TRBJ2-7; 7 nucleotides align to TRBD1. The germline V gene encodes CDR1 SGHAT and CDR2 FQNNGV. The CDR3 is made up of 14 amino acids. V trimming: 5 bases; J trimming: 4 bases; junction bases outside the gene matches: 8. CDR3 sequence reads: CASSVRQGFYEQYF. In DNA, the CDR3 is TGTGCCAGCAGCGTGCGACAGGGATTTTACGAGCAGTACTTC.

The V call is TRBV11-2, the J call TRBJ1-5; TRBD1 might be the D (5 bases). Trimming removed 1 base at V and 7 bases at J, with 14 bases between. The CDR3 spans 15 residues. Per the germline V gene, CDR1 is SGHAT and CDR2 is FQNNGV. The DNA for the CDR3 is TGTGCCAGCAGCTTAGGGAGGGGTTTAGGGCAGCCCCAGCATTTT. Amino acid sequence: CASSLGRGLGQPQHF.

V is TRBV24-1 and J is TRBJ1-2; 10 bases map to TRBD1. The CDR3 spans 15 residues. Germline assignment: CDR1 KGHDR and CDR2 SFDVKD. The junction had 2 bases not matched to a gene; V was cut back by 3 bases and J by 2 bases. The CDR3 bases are TGTGCCACCAGTGATACGGGACAGGGGAACTATGGCTACACCTTC. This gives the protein CATSDTGQGNYGYTF.

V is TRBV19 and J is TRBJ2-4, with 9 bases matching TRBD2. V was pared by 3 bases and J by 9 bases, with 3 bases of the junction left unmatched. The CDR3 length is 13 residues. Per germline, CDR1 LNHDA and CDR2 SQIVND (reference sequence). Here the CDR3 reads CASSMAGGAIQYF. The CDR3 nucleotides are TGTGCCAGTAGTATGGCGGGAGGGGCCATTCAGTACTTC. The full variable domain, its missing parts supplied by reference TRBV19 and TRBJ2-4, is DGGITQSPKYLFRKEGQNVTLSCEQNLNHDAMYWYRQDPGQGLRLIYYSQIVNDFQKGDIAEGYSVSREKKESFPLTVTSAQKNPTAFYLCASSMAGGAIQYFGAGTRLSVL.

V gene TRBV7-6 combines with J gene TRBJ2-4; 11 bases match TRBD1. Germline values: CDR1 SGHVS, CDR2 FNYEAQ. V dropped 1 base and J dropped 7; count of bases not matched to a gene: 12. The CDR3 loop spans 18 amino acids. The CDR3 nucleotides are TGTGCCAGCAGCTTAGATCTGGGACAGGGGGGAGCGGGGAACATTCAGTACTTC. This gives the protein CASSLDLGQGGAGNIQYF.

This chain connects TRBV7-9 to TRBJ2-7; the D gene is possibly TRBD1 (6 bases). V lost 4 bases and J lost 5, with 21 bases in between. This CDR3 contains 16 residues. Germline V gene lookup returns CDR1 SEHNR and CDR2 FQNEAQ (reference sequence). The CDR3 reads CASSSDEKTGHDEQYF. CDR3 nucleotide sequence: TGTGCCAGCAGCTCTGATGAAAAGACAGGCCATGACGAGCAGTACTTC.

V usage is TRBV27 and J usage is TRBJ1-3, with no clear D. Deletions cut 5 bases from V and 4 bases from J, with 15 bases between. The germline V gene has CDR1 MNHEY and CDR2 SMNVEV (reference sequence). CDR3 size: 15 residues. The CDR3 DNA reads TGTGCCAGCAGTCCATACAGTGGATCCGGAAACACCATATATTTT. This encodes CASSPYSGSGNTIYF.